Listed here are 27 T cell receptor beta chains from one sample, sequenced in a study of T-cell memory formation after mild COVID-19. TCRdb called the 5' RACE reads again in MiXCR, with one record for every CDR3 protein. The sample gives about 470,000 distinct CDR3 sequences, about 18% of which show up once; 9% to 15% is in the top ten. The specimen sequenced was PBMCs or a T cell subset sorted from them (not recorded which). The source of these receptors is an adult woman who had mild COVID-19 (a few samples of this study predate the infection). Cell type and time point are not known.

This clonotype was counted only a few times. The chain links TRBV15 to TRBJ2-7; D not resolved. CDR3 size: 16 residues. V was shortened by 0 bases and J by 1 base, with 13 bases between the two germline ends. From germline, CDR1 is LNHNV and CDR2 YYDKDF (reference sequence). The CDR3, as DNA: TGTGCCACCAGCAGAGATCGAGGTTTGGGATCCTACGAGCAGTACTTC. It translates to CATSRDRGLGSYEQYF.

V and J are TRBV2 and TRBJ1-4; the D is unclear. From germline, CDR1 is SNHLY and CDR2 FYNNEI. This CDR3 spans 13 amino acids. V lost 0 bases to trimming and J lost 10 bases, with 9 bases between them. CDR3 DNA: TGTGCCAGCAGTGAAGCTGGGTGGGGAAAACTGTTTTTT. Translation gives CASSEAGWGKLFF.

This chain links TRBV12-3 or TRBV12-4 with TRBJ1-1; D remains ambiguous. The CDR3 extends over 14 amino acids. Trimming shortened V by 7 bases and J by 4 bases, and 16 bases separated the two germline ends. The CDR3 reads CASNLRSVATEAFF. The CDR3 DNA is TGTGCCAGCAATCTGAGGAGCGTGGCCACTGAAGCTTTCTTT.

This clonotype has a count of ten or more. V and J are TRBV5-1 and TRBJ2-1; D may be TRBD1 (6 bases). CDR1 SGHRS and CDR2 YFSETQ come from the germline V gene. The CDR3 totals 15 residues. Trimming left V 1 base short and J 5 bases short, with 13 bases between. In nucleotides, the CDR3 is TGCGCCAGCAGCTTGCGCCCAACAGGGAACAATGAGCAGTTCTTC. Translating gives CASSLRPTGNNEQFF.

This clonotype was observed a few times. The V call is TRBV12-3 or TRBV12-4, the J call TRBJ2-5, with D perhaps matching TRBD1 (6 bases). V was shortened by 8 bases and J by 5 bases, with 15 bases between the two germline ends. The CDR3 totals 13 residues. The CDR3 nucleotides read TGTGCCAGCTTACAGGGAAGGATTGAGACCCAGTACTTC. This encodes CASLQGRIETQYF.

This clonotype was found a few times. The CDR3 DNA reads as TGTGCCAGCAGCTCACCTGGACACAACGTCCTGACTTTC. Translating gives CASSSPGHNVLTF. The chain couples TRBV7-6 to TRBJ2-6; D is perhaps TRBD1 (5 bases). The CDR3 has 13 amino acids. Germline V CDR1 and CDR2: SGHVS, FNYEAQ. Trimming cost V 4 bases and J 9 bases, with 10 bases left between them.

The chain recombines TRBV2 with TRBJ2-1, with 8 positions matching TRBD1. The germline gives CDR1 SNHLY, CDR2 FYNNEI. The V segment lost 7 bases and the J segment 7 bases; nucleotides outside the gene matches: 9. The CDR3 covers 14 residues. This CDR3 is CASNGDRGDNEQFF. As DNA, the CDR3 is TGTGCCAGCAATGGAGACAGGGGTGATAATGAGCAGTTCTTC.

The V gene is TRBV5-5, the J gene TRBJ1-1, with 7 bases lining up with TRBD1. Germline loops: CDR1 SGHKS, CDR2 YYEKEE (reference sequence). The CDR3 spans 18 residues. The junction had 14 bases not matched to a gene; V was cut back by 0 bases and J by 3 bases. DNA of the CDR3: TGTGCCAGCAGCTTGGCGTTACACGTGACAGGGCTTGACACTGAAGCTTTCTTT. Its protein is CASSLALHVTGLDTEAFF.

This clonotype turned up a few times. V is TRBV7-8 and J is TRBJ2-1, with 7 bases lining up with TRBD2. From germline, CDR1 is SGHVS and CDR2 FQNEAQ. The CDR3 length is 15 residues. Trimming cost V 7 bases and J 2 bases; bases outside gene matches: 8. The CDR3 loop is CASTPGRATYNEQFF. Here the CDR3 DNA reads TGTGCCAGCACTCCGGGGAGGGCAACCTACAATGAGCAGTTCTTC.

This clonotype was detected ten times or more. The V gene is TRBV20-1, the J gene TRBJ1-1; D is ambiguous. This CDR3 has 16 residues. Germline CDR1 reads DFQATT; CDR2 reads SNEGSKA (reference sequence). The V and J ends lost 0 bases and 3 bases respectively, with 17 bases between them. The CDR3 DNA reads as TGCAGTGCTAGAGATCACCTTATGGGGATGGACACTGAAGCTTTCTTT. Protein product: CSARDHLMGMDTEAFF.

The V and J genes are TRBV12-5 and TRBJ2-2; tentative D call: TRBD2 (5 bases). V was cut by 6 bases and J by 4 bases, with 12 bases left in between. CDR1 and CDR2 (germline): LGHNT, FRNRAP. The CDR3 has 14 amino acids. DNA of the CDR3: TGTGCTAGTGGCCTAACGGGGAGCACCGGGGAGCTGTTTTTT. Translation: CASGLTGSTGELFF.

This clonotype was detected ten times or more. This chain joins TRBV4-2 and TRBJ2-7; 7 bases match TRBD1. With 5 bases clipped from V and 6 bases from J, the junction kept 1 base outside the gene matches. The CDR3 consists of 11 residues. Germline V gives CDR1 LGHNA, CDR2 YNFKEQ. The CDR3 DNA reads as TGTGCCAGCAGCTCAGGGGGCGAGCAGTACTTC. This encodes CASSSGGEQYF.

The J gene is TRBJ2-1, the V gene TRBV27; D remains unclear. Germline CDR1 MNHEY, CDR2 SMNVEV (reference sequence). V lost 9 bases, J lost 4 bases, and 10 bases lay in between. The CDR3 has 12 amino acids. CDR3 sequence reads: CASGVRYNEQFF. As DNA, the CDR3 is TGTGCCAGTGGGGTACGGTACAATGAGCAGTTCTTC.

CDR3 protein: CASRHPTGTGELFF. The CDR3 DNA follows: TGTGCCAGCAGACACCCGACAGGGACCGGGGAGCTGTTTTTT. The gene calls are TRBV7-2 and TRBJ2-2, with 7 nucleotides matching TRBD1. The CDR3 runs 14 residues. In germline, CDR1 is SGHTA, CDR2 FQGNSA. The V segment lost 6 bases and the J segment 5 bases; nucleotides outside the gene matches: 6.

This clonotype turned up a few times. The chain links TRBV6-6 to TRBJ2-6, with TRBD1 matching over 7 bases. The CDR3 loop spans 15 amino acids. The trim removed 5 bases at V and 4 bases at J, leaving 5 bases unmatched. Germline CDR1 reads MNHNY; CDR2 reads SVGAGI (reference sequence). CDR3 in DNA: TGTGCCAGCAGTGAACGGACAGGAGGGGCCAACGTCCTGACTTTC. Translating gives CASSERTGGANVLTF.

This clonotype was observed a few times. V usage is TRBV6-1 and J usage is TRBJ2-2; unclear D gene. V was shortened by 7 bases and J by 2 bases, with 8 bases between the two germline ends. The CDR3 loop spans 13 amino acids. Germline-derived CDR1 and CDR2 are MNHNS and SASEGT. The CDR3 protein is CASNPFNTGELFF. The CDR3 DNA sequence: TGTGCCAGCAACCCATTTAACACCGGGGAGCTGTTTTTT.

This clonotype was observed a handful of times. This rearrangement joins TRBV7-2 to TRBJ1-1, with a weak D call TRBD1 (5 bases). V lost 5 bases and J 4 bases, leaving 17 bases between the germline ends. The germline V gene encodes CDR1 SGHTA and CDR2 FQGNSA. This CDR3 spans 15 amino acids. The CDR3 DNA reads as TGTGCCAGCAGCCCGATGCGGCGTGGGGCCACTGAAGCTTTCTTT. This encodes CASSPMRRGATEAFF.

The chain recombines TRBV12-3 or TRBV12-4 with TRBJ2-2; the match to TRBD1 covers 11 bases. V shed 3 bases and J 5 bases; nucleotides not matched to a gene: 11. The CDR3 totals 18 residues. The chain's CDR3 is CASSLYPRTGGSTGELFF. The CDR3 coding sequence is TGTGCCAGCAGTTTGTACCCCCGGACAGGGGGCTCTACCGGGGAGCTGTTTTTT.

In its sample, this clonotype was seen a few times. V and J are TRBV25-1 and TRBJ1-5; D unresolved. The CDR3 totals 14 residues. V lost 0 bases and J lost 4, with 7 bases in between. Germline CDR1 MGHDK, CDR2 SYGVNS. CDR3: CASSEYTANQPQHF. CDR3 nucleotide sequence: TGTGCCAGCAGTGAATATACAGCGAATCAGCCCCAGCATTTT.

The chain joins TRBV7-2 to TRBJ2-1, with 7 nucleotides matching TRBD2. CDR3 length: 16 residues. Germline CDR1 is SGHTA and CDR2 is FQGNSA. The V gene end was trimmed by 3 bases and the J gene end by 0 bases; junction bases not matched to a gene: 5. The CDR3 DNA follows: TGTGCCAGCAGCTTCTCTCGACTAGCCTCCTACAATGAGCAGTTCTTC. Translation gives CASSFSRLASYNEQFF.

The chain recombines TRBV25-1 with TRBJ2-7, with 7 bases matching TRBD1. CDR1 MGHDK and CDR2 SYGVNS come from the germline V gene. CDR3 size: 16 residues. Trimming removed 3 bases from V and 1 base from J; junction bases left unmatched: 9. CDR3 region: CASSDADRLRSYEQYF. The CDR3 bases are TGTGCCAGCAGTGACGCGGACAGGCTTCGTTCCTACGAGCAGTACTTC.

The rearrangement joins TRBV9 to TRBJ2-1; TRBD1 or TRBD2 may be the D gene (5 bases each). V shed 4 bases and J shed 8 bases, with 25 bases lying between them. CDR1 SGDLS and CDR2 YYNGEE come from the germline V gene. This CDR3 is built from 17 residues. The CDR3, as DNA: TGTGCCAGCAGCACCCTCCAGATCGGGGACGTAAGGCATGAGCAGTTCTTC. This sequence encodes CASSTLQIGDVRHEQFF.

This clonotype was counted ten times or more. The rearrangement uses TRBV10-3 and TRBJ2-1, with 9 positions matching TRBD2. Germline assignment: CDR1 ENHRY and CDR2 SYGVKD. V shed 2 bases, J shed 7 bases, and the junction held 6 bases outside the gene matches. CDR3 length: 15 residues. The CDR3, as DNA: TGTGCCATCAGTGAGGAGGGACTAGCCTTAAATGAGCAGTTCTTC. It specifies CAISEEGLALNEQFF.

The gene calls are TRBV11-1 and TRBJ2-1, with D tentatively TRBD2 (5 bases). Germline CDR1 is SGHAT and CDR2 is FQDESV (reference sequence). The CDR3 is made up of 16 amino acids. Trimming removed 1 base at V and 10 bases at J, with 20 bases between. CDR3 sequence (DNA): TGTGCCAGCAGCTTAGGCTTGTCCAACACGGGATGGGAGCAGTTCTTC. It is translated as CASSLGLSNTGWEQFF.

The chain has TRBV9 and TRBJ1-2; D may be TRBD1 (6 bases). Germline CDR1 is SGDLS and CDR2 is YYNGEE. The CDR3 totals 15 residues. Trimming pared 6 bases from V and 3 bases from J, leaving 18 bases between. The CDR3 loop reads CASTSDSSLYYGYTF. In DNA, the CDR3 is TGTGCCAGCACCTCGGACAGCTCGTTATACTATGGCTACACCTTC.

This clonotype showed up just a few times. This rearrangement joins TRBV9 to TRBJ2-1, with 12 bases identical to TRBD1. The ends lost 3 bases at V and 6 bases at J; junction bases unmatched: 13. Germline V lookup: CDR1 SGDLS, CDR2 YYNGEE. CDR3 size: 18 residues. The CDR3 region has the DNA TGTGCCAGCAGCGCCGGACGGGGGGACAGGGGGCTGGTCAATGAGCAGTTCTTC. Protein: CASSAGRGDRGLVNEQFF.

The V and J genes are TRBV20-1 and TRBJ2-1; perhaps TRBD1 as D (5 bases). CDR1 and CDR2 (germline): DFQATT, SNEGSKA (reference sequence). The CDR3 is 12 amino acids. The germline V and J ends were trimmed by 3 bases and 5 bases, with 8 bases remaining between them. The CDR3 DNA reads TGCAGTGCTAGGGACACGCACAATGAGCAGTTCTTC. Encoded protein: CSARDTHNEQFF.